The sequence of this T cell receptor (beta chain) was determined in a study of T cell responses to AZD1222 COVID-19 vaccine. In the study overall: Doses given second, at about 4 or about 12 weeks, were pooled. Study conclusions and caveats: Clonal diversity was possibly underestimated, and white British individuals and females predominated among donors. No day 14 peak samples; only post-peak repertoires were characterized. Spike-specific TCR breadth and depth were elevated following two AZD1222 doses.

The table came from immunoSEQ multiplex PCR; TCRdb's copy has only in-frame clones and leaves some out. The top ten clones hold over 1.5% of a sample with about 120,000 clones, roughly 93% of them seen once. The germline V gene encodes CDR1 MDHEN and CDR2 SYDVKM. The V gene end was trimmed by 3 bases and the J gene end by 5 bases; junction bases not matched to a gene: 7. This CDR3 is 15 amino acids long. Regarding this clone: Antigen specificity is unknown.

Material: peripheral blood, obtained on day 0 of AZD1222 vaccination. This clonotype originated in an adult in good health. The J gene is TRBJ2-1, the V gene TRBV28; 7 nucleotides line up with TRBD2. CDR3 bases: TGTGCCAGCAGTTTGTGGCGGGAGATCGACAATGAGCAGTTCTTC. Its protein is CASSLWREIDNEQFF.